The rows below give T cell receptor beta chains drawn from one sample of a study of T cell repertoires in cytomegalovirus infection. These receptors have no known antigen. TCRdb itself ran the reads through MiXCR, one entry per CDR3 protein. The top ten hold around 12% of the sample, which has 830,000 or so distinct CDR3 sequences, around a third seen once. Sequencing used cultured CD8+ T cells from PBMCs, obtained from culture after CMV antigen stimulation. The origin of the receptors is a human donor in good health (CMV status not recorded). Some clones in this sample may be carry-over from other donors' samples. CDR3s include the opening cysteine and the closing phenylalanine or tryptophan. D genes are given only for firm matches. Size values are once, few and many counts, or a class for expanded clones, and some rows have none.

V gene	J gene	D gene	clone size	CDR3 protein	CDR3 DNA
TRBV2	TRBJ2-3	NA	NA	CASPKARRSSTDTQYF	TGTGCCAGCCCTAAAGCGCGCAGGTCTAGCACAGATACGCAGTATTTT
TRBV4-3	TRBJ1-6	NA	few	CASSQDGEEVYNSPLHF	TGCGCCAGCAGCCAAGATGGGGAAGAAGTCTATAATTCACCCCTCCACTTT
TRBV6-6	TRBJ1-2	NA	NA	CASSYSTGPANYGYTF	TGTGCCAGCAGTTACTCGACCGGGCCAGCTAACTATGGCTACACCTTC
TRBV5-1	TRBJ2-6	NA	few	CASSLASDKSYSGANVLTF	TGCGCCAGCAGCTTGGCCTCTGACAAATCATACTCTGGGGCCAACGTCCTGACTTTC
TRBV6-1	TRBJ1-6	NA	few	CASSEGGGSSPLHF	TGTGCCAGCAGTGAAGGGGGCGGGAGTTCACCCCTCCACTTT
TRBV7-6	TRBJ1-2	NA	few	CASVGTYGYTF	TGTGCCAGCGTCGGTACCTATGGCTACACCTTC
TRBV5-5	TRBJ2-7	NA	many	CASSLERPYEQYF	TGTGCCAGCAGCTTGGAACGACCCTACGAGCAGTACTTC
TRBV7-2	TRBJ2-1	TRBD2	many	CASSRVLAGGVNEQFF	TGTGCCAGCAGCCGGGTGCTAGCGGGGGGAGTAAATGAGCAGTTCTTC
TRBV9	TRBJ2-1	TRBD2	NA	CASSVAGGSSYNEQFF	TGTGCCAGCAGCGTAGCGGGCGGGAGCTCCTACAATGAGCAGTTCTTC
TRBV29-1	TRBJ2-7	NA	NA	CSAISQDSYEQYF	TGCAGCGCTATTTCACAGGACTCCTACGAGCAGTACTTC
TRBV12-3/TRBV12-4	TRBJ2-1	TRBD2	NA	CASTPLAGLFEQFF	TGTGCCAGCACCCCTCTAGCGGGCCTTTTTGAGCAGTTCTTC
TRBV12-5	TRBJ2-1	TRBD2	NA	CASAASGGNNEQFF	TGTGCTAGTGCCGCTAGCGGGGGTAACAATGAGCAGTTCTTC
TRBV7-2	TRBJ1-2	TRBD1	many	CASSTGTGRYGYTF	TGTGCCAGCAGTACCGGGACAGGGCGCTATGGCTACACCTTC
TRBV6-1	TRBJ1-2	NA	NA	CASSEAWGRNYGYTF	TGTGCCAGCAGTGAAGCGTGGGGGCGCAACTATGGCTACACCTTC
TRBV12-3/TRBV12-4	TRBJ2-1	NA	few	CASRDGASYNEQFF	TGTGCCAGTCGCGACGGGGCCTCCTACAATGAGCAGTTCTTC
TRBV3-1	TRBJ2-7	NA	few	CASSQALEQYF	TGTGCCAGCAGCCAAGCTCTCGAGCAGTACTTC
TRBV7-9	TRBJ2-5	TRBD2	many	CASSLTSGDRETQYF	TGTGCCAGCAGCTTAACTAGCGGGGACCGAGAGACCCAGTACTTC
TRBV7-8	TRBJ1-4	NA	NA	CANSLGSQPATNEKLFF	TGTGCCAACAGCTTAGGATCCCAACCAGCAACTAATGAAAAACTGTTTTTT
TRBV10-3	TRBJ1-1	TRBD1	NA	CAISDASQGVDTEAFF	TGTGCCATCAGTGACGCATCACAGGGGGTGGACACTGAAGCTTTCTTT
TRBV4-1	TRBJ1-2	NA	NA	CASSQGGMDGYTF	TGCGCCAGCAGCCAAGGAGGGATGGATGGCTACACCTTC
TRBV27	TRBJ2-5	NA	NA	CASIDPSQETQYF	TGTGCCAGCATTGACCCATCCCAAGAGACCCAGTACTTC
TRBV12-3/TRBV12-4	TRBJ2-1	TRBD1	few	CASSSGTGDEQFF	TGTGCCAGCAGTTCCGGGACAGGGGATGAGCAGTTCTTC
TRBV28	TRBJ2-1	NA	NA	CASSLPRDLWDEQFF	TGTGCCAGCAGTCTCCCCAGGGACCTATGGGATGAGCAGTTCTTC
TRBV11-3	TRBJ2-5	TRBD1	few	CASSTRTGVKETQYF	TGTGCCAGCAGCACTCGGACAGGGGTGAAAGAGACCCAGTACTTC
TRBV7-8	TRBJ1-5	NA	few	CASSRASNPRQPQHF	TGTGCCAGCAGCCGGGCCTCCAATCCAAGACAGCCCCAGCATTTT
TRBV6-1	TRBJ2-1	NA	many	CASFARVNEQFF	TGTGCCAGTTTTGCGAGGGTGAATGAGCAGTTCTTC
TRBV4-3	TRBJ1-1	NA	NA	CASSQGALGAMNTEAFF	TGCGCCAGCAGCCAAGGGGCCCTGGGGGCAATGAACACTGAAGCTTTCTTT
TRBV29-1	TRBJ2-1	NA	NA	CSGEPGVSYNEQFF	TGCAGCGGAGAGCCGGGGGTCTCCTACAATGAGCAGTTCTTC
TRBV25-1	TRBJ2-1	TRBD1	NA	CASSGDRGNNEQFF	TGTGCCAGCAGTGGAGACAGGGGAAACAATGAGCAGTTCTTC
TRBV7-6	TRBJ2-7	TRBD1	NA	CASSDSLGTAYEQYF	TGTGCCAGCAGCGATAGCTTAGGGACAGCCTACGAGCAGTACTTC
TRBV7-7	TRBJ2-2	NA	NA	CASSLDGPNTGELFF	TGTGCTAGCAGCTTGGACGGTCCGAACACCGGGGAGCTGTTTTTT
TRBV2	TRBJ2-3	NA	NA	CANSEVGGGDRRVVGTDTQYF	TGTGCCAACAGTGAAGTGGGCGGAGGGGACCGGCGAGTGGTGGGCACAGATACGCAGTATTTT
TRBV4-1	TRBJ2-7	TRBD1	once	CASSQPGQGAGEQYF	TGCGCCAGCAGCCAACCGGGACAGGGGGCTGGGGAGCAGTACTTC
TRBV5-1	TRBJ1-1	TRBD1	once	CASSPSDRGTNTEAFF	TGCGCCAGCAGCCCCTCGGACAGGGGGACGAACACTGAAGCTTTCTTT
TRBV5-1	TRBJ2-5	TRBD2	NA	CASSLAGIAGDETQYF	TGCGCCAGCAGCTTGGCCGGGATAGCGGGGGATGAGACCCAGTACTTC
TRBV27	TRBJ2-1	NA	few	CASSPILVYNEQFF	TGTGCCAGCAGCCCCATACTAGTTTACAATGAGCAGTTCTTC
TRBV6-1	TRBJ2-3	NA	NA	CAGSRQAIDTQYF	TGTGCCGGCAGTAGGCAGGCTATAGATACGCAGTATTTT
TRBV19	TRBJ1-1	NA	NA	CASSIKTATEAFF	TGTGCCAGTAGTATAAAGACAGCCACTGAAGCTTTCTTT
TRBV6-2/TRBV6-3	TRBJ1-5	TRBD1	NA	CASSPGTGFNQPQHF	TGTGCCAGCAGCCCCGGGACAGGCTTCAATCAGCCCCAGCATTTT
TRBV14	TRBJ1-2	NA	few	CASSQPDLHYGYTF	TGTGCCAGCAGCCAACCGGACCTTCACTATGGCTACACCTTC
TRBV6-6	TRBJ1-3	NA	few	CASSYSSYKASDTSSGNTIYF	TGTGCCAGCAGTTACTCGAGTTACAAAGCTTCAGATACTTCCTCTGGAAACACCATATATTTT
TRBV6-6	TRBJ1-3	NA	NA	CASSYYSPAGNTIYF	TGTGCCAGCAGTTATTACTCACCAGCTGGAAACACCATATATTTT
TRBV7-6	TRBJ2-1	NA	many	CASSLGQGENWDNEQFF	TGTGCCAGCAGCTTAGGGCAGGGTGAAAATTGGGACAATGAGCAGTTCTTC
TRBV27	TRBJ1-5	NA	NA	CASSLYWQNNQPQHF	TGTGCCAGCAGTTTATATTGGCAGAATAATCAGCCCCAGCATTTT